This record looks at one TCR beta chain sequence and its context. Its matching antigen is unknown. This specimen comes from a study of PD-1 blockade in classical Hodgkin lymphoma. General study results and limits: Patients starting nivolumab less than 1 year after ASCT had lower diversity and were excluded from later analyses. Significantly greater TCR diversity emerged by C4D1 in CD4+ cells but not CD8+ cells. Diminished baseline TCR diversity has been reported in newly diagnosed patients relative to healthy donors.

The time point: cycle 4 day 1 (C4D1), after more than five weeks of nivolumab. Brentuximab vedotin exposure varied, and every patient relapsed after autologous stem cell transplantation. Complete response, partial response or progressive disease was recorded as best response. Data came from immunoSEQ multiplex PCR; TCRdb stores just in-frame clones and leaves some out. The sample contains 90,000 to 100,000 clones, around 80% of which appear only once. CDR3 length: 15 residues. The trim removed 7 bases at V and 2 bases at J, leaving 7 bases unmatched. Per the germline V gene, CDR1 is MDHEN and CDR2 is SYDVKM.

The TCR was taken from a human donor with classical Hodgkin lymphoma. The sequences come from peripheral blood mononuclear cells (PBMCs), collected before the fourth cycle of nivolumab. The chain joins TRBV28 to TRBJ2-2, with 7 nucleotides matching TRBD1. DNA of the CDR3: TGTGCCAGCACCCCGAGGACAGGAAACACCGGGGAGCTGTTTTTT. Translated: CASTPRTGNTGELFF.